Below, 4 T cell receptor beta chains from the same sample are listed, as sequenced in a study of T cell responses to AZD1222 COVID-19 vaccine. This table comes from immunoSEQ multiplex PCR, and its TCRdb copy is limited to in-frame clones, with some not included. The sample has 250,000 or so clones, approximately 93% seen once. The source material was peripheral blood, sampled on day 0 of AZD1222 vaccination. Source of these receptors: an adult in good health.

V gene TRBV24-1 combines with J gene TRBJ1-2, with D uncertain. Germline V gene data show CDR1 as KGHDR and CDR2 as SFDVKD. The CDR3 spans 13 residues. With 5 bases removed from V and 6 bases from J, the gap between germline ends came to 12 bases. CDR3 coding DNA: TGTGCCACCAGTGGCTCGGGTACTAATGGCTACACCTTC. Translated: CATSGSGTNGYTF.

The chain uses TRBV10-3 and TRBJ1-2; D not certain. Germline V gene data show CDR1 as ENHRY and CDR2 as SYGVKD. The germline V and J ends were trimmed by 11 bases and 4 bases, with 17 bases remaining between them. There are 13 residues in the CDR3. As DNA, the CDR3 is TGTGCCCTTAGACACTCTTCTGGCTATGGCTACACCTTC. Protein sequence: CALRHSSGYGYTF.

The rearrangement uses TRBV14 and TRBJ1-1; D might be TRBD1 (6 bases). With 2 bases removed from V and 8 bases from J, the gap between germline ends came to 24 bases. In germline, CDR1 is SGHDN, CDR2 FVKESK. This CDR3 has 17 amino acids. The CDR3 loop is CASSQSGGQGPPGEAFF. CDR3 sequence (DNA): TGTGCCAGCAGCCAATCGGGGGGGCAGGGGCCCCCTGGAGAAGCTTTCTTT. The entire variable domain, with the rest obtained from reference TRBV14 and TRBJ1-1, is as follows: EAGVTQFPSHSVIEKGQTVTLRCDPISGHDNLYWYRRVMGKEIKFLLHFVKESKQDESGMPNNRFLAERTGGTYSTLKVQPAELEDSGVYFCASSQSGGQGPPGEAFFGQGTRLTVV.

The genes are TRBV19 and TRBJ1-1; D unresolved. Deletions cut 7 bases from V and 9 bases from J, with 12 bases between. The CDR3 length is 11 residues. Germline CDR1 and CDR2: LNHDA and SQIVND (reference sequence). In DNA, the CDR3 is TGTGCCAGTATTTTCGGAGGTCAAGCTTTCTTT. It codes for CASIFGGQAFF.